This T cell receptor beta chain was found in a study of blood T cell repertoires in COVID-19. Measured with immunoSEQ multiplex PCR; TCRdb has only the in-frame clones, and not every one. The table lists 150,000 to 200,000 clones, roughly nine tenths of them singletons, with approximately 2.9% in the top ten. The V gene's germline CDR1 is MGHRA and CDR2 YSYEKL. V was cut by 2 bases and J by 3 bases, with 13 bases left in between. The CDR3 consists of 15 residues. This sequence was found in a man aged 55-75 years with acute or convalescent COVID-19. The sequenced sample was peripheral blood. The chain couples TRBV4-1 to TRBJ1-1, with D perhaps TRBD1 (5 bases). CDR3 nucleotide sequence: TGCGCCAGCAGCCAATTACCCAGGGAGGACACTGAAGCTTTCTTT. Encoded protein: CASSQLPREDTEAFF.